This T cell receptor beta chain was observed in a study of blood T cell repertoires in COVID-19. V trimming: 5 bases; J trimming: 2 bases; junction bases outside the gene matches: 5. Germline CDR1 reads MNHEY; CDR2 reads SVGEGT. This CDR3 region has 14 residues. The repertoire was sequenced with immunoSEQ multiplex PCR; TCRdb's copy has only in-frame clones and lacks some. The table records some 250,000 clones, roughly 83% of them present only once. Input material: peripheral blood. This clonotype originated in a man older than 75 with acute or convalescent COVID-19. The chain employs TRBV6-2 or TRBV6-3 and TRBJ2-7, with TRBD2 identical over 8 bases. The CDR3: CASSPSGGPYEQYF. The DNA of the CDR3 is TGTGCCAGCAGTCCAAGCGGGGGACCCTACGAGCAGTACTTC.